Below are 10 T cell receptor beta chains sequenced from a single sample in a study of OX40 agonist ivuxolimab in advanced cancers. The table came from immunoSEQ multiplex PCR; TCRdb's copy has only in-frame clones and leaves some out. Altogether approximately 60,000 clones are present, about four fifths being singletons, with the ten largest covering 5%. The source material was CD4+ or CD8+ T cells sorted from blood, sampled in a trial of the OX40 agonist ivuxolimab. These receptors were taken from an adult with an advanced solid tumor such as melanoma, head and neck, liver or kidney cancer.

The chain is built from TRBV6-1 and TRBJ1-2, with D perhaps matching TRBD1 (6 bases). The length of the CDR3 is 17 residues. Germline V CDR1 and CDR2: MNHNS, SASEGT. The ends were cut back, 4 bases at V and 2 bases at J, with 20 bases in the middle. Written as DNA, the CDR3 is TGTGCCAGCAGTGGAGACAGGCTACTCTCCTCCAACTATGGCTACACCTTC. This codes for CASSGDRLLSSNYGYTF.

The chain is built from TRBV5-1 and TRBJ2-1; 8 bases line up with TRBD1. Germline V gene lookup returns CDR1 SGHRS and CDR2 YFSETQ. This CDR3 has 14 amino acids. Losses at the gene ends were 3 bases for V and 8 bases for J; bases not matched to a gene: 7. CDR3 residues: CASSSQGASDEQFF. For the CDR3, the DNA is TGCGCCAGCAGCTCGCAGGGGGCGTCGGATGAGCAGTTCTTC.

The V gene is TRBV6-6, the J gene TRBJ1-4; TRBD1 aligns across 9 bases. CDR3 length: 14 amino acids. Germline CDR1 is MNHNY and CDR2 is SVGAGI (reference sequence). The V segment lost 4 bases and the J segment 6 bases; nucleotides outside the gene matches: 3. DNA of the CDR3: TGTGCCAGCAGTTCGGACAGGGGAGATGAAAAACTGTTTTTT. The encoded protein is CASSSDRGDEKLFF.

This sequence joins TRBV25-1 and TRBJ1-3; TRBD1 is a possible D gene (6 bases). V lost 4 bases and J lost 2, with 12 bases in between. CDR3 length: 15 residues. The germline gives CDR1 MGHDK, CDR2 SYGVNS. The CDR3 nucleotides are TGTGCCAGCAGTGGTCGGACAGATCCTGGAAACACCATATATTTT. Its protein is CASSGRTDPGNTIYF.

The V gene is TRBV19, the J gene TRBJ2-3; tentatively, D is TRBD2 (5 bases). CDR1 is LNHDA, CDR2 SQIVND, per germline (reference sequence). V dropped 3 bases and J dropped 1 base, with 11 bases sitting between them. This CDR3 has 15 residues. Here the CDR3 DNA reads TGTGCCAGTAGTATTTACCCCGGGGGCACAGATACGCAGTATTTT. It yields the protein CASSIYPGGTDTQYF. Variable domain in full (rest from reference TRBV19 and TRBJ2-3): DGGITQSPKYLFRKEGQNVTLSCEQNLNHDAMYWYRQDPGQGLRLIYYSQIVNDFQKGDIAEGYSVSREKKESFPLTVTSAQKNPTAFYLCASSIYPGGTDTQYFGPGTRLTVL.

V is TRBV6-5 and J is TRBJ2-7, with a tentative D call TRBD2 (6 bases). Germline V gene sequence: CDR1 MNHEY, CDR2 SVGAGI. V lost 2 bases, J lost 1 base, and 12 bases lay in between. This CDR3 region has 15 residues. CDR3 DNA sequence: TGTGCCAGCAGTTACGGAGGGACCAATTCCTACGAGCAGTACTTC. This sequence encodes CASSYGGTNSYEQYF.

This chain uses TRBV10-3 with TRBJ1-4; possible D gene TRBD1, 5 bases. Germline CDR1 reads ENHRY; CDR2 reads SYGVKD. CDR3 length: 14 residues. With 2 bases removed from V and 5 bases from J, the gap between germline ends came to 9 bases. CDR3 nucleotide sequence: TGTGCCATCAGTGAGACACAGGTCAATGAAAAACTGTTTTTT. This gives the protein CAISETQVNEKLFF.

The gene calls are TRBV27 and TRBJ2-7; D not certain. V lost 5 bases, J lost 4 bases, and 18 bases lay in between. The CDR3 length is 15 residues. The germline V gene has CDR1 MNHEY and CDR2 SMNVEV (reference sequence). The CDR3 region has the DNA TGTGCCAGCAGTGGATGGGATGCAGGACGGTACGAGCAGTACTTC. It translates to CASSGWDAGRYEQYF.

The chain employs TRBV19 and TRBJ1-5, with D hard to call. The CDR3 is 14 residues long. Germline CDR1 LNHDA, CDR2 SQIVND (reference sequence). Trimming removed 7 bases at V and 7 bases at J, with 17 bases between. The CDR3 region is CASTQPGSGQPQHF. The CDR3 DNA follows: TGTGCCAGTACCCAACCGGGTTCCGGCCAGCCCCAGCATTTT.

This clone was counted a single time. The CDR3 DNA reads TGTGCCAGCAGTCAAAGGACGGGACAGGGAAACTATGGCTACACCTTC. Its protein product is CASSQRTGQGNYGYTF. The chain combines TRBV25-1 with TRBJ1-2, with 9 bases identical to TRBD1. Trimming took 5 bases from V and 2 from J; bases not matched to a gene: 9. The germline V gene encodes CDR1 MGHDK and CDR2 SYGVNS. The CDR3 is made up of 16 amino acids.